The 20 T cell receptor beta chains given below trace back to one sample, sequenced in a study of control samples from healthy donors and cancer patients. Profiling relied on immunoSEQ multiplex PCR, and the TCRdb table lists in-frame clones only, not all of them. The data contain 89,000 or so clones, around 87% of them singletons. Sequences were obtained from blood. The receptors originated from a man aged 45-60 years in good health.

The CDR3 DNA is TGTGCCAGCACTTCGTACGACGGGACGGCAAAGACTGAGCAGTTCTTC. Translation gives CASTSYDGTAKTEQFF. This chain uses TRBV27 with TRBJ2-1; possibly TRBD1 or TRBD2 for D (5 bases each). V was trimmed by 7 bases and J by 9 bases, leaving 25 bases between them. The CDR3 totals 16 residues. The germline V gene has CDR1 MNHEY and CDR2 SMNVEV (reference sequence).

The chain is built from TRBV18 and TRBJ2-1, with D perhaps TRBD2 (5 bases). Germline V CDR1 and CDR2: KGHSH, LQKENI. The V gene lost 5 bases and the J gene lost 0 bases, with 14 bases spanning the gap. The CDR3 extends over 16 amino acids. CDR3: CASSSRSGDSYNEQFF. The CDR3 bases are TGTGCCAGCTCATCACGGAGCGGAGACTCCTACAATGAGCAGTTCTTC.

The J gene is TRBJ1-1, the V gene TRBV5-5; 9 bases map to TRBD1. The CDR3 is made up of 16 amino acids. CDR1 and CDR2 (germline): SGHKS, YYEKEE (reference sequence). V dropped 4 bases and J dropped 5; count of bases not matched to a gene: 12. CDR3 DNA: TGTGCCAGCAGCCCACAGGGGGCCCCTTCGGGGACTGAAGCTTTCTTT. It specifies CASSPQGAPSGTEAFF. Full variable domain (missing parts from reference TRBV5-5 and TRBJ1-1): DAGVTQSPTHLIKTRGQQVTLRCSPISGHKSVSWYQQVLGQGPQFIFQYYEKEERGRGNFPDRFSARQFPNYSSELNVNALLLGDSALYLCASSPQGAPSGTEAFFGQGTRLTVV.

The chain joins TRBV24-1 to TRBJ1-5; D is unresolved. V lost 4 bases and J 6 bases, leaving 9 bases between the germline ends. CDR3 size: 13 residues. Germline CDR1 reads KGHDR; CDR2 reads SFDVKD. In DNA form, the CDR3 reads TGTGCCACCAGTGAGTCCGTAGGTCAGCCCCAGCATTTT. Translation gives CATSESVGQPQHF.

This chain uses TRBV10-1 with TRBJ2-7; possible D gene TRBD1, 5 bases. CDR1 and CDR2 (germline): WNHNN, SYGVQD (reference sequence). This CDR3 is built from 14 residues. Trimming took off 7 bases at V and 2 bases at J, with 15 bases between the two ends. In DNA form, the CDR3 reads TGCGCCAGCAATGGAACAGGTATTCCCTACGAGCAGTACTTC. It yields the protein CASNGTGIPYEQYF.

This clone has a single count. J is TRBJ1-4 and V is TRBV4-3, with a tentative D call TRBD1 (6 bases). Trimming left V 2 bases short and J 8 bases short, with 9 bases between. Germline assignment: CDR1 LGHNA and CDR2 YSLEER. This CDR3 is 13 amino acids long. CDR3 loop: CASSQPGTEKLFF. DNA of the CDR3: TGCGCCAGCAGCCAACCCGGGACAGAAAAACTGTTTTTT.

The gene calls are TRBV12-5 and TRBJ1-1; D possibly corresponds to TRBD1 (6 bases). Trimming left V 7 bases short and J 5 bases short, with 14 bases between. The length of the CDR3 is 13 residues. In germline, CDR1 is LGHNT, CDR2 FRNRAP. The CDR3 region has the DNA TGTGCTAGTGCCGGAAGCCAGGGGACTGAAGCTTTCTTT. Translation: CASAGSQGTEAFF.

The chain links TRBV6-2 or TRBV6-3 to TRBJ2-3, with TRBD2 matching 9 bases. The V gene end was trimmed by 5 bases and the J gene end by 5 bases; junction bases not matched to a gene: 2. The germline CDR1 and CDR2 sequences are MNHEY and SVGEGT. CDR3 length equals 13 residues. The CDR3 bases are TGTGCCAGCAGTAAACTAGCGGGAGATACGCAGTATTTT. Its translation: CASSKLAGDTQYF.

The chain recombines TRBV7-3 with TRBJ1-1, with D unresolved. V gave up 0 bases and J gave up 4 bases, with 6 bases separating them. CDR1 is SGHTA, CDR2 FQGTGA, per germline. The CDR3 is made up of 13 amino acids. The CDR3 reads CASSLTGFTEAFF. CDR3 nucleotide sequence: TGTGCCAGCAGCTTAACGGGTTTCACTGAAGCTTTCTTT.

The rearrangement links TRBV28 to TRBJ2-3, with 10 positions matching TRBD2. Germline values: CDR1 MDHEN, CDR2 SYDVKM. With V trimmed by 5 bases and J by 1 base, 0 bases remained unmatched. CDR3 length: 14 residues. The CDR3 DNA reads TGTGCCAGCAGTCTAGCGGGGGGCACAGATACGCAGTATTTT. This translates into CASSLAGGTDTQYF. The full variable domain, rest sourced from reference TRBV28 and TRBJ2-3, is DVKVTQSSRYLVKRTGEKVFLECVQDMDHENMFWYRQDPGLGLRLIYFSYDVKMKEKGDIPEGYSVSREKKERFSLILESASTNQTSMYLCASSLAGGTDTQYFGPGTRLTVL.

The chain combines TRBV5-1 with TRBJ2-1; 7 nucleotides line up with TRBD1. Germline CDR1 reads SGHRS; CDR2 reads YFSETQ. J lost 3 bases, V lost 2 bases, and 5 bases had no gene match. The CDR3 consists of 15 residues. The CDR3 sequence is CASSFRQGGYNEQFF. The CDR3 nucleotides are TGCGCCAGCAGCTTCCGACAGGGTGGCTACAATGAGCAGTTCTTC. Variable domain in full (rest from reference TRBV5-1 and TRBJ2-1): KAGVTQTPRYLIKTRGQQVTLSCSPISGHRSVSWYQQTPGQGLQFLFEYFSETQRNKGNFPGRFSGRQFSNSRSEMNVSTLELGDSALYLCASSFRQGGYNEQFFGPGTRLTVL.

This sequence joins TRBV3-1 (or the pseudogene TRBV3-2) and TRBJ1-2; 11 positions agree with TRBD1. The junction had 4 bases not matched to a gene; V was cut back by 4 bases and J by 3 bases. This CDR3 has 15 residues. From germline, CDR1 is LGHDT and CDR2 YNNKEL (reference sequence). The CDR3, as DNA: TGTGCCAGCAGCCCAGGGGGACAGGGGGACTATGGCTACACCTTC. Protein: CASSPGGQGDYGYTF.

V and J are TRBV24-1 and TRBJ1-5; D not resolved. The ends were cut back, 2 bases at V and 5 bases at J, with 18 bases in the middle. CDR3 size: 17 residues. Germline V CDR1 and CDR2: KGHDR, SFDVKD. CDR3 sequence: CATSDSGAGSRDQPQHF. The DNA for the CDR3 is TGTGCCACCAGTGATTCAGGCGCGGGAAGTAGGGATCAGCCCCAGCATTTT.

This clone was found once. The chain couples TRBV10-1 to TRBJ2-2, with D possibly matching TRBD1 (5 bases). V gave up 2 bases and J gave up 1 base, with 11 bases separating them. Germline CDR1 WNHNN, CDR2 SYGVQD (reference sequence). This CDR3 spans 16 amino acids. The CDR3 loop is CASSEGTGWNTGELFF. In DNA form, the CDR3 reads TGCGCCAGCAGTGAGGGAACAGGCTGGAACACCGGGGAGCTGTTTTTT.

This rearrangement joins TRBV12-5 to TRBJ2-3; the match to TRBD2 covers 9 bases. This CDR3 has 17 residues. J gave up 5 bases and V 5 bases, and 14 bases lay outside the gene matches. Germline CDR1 is LGHNT and CDR2 is FRNRAP. The DNA for the CDR3 is TGTGCTAGTGGTCCCGGGGGGGCTAGCGGGACTCGAGATACGCAGTATTTT. Translated: CASGPGGASGTRDTQYF.

The CDR3 nucleotides read TGTGCCAGCAGGGACAGGGGGTCCTACACTGAAGCTTTCTTT. It is translated as CASRDRGSYTEAFF. The chain has TRBV5-4 and TRBJ1-1, with 10 bases lining up with TRBD1. With V trimmed by 5 bases and J by 3 bases, 4 bases remained unmatched. This CDR3 comprises 14 residues. CDR1 and CDR2 from the germline V gene are SGHNT and YYREEE (reference sequence).

The chain links TRBV5-1 to TRBJ2-1; TRBD2 matches 7 bases. This CDR3 comprises 13 residues. Germline V gene sequence: CDR1 SGHRS, CDR2 YFSETQ. V dropped 4 bases and J dropped 4; count of bases not matched to a gene: 2. The CDR3 DNA is TGCGCCAGCAGCGGGGAGGGTTACAATGAGCAGTTCTTC. Amino acid sequence: CASSGEGYNEQFF.

The V and J genes are TRBV5-4 and TRBJ2-2; D is ambiguous. This CDR3 has 16 amino acids. Germline values: CDR1 SGHNT, CDR2 YYREEE (reference sequence). V gave up 1 base and J gave up 0 bases, with 10 bases separating them. Here the CDR3 DNA reads TGTGCCAGCAGCTTGCTTTCCAGAGCGAACACCGGGGAGCTGTTTTTT. Amino acids: CASSLLSRANTGELFF.

This chain uses TRBV28 with TRBJ1-1, with TRBD1 matching 9 bases. This CDR3 spans 13 amino acids. Trimming removed 4 bases from V and 11 bases from J; junction bases left unmatched: 8. CDR1 and CDR2 from the germline V gene are MDHEN and SYDVKM. The DNA of the CDR3 is TGTGCCAGCAGTTATGGACAGGGGTTGGGGGCTTTCTTT. Encoded protein: CASSYGQGLGAFF.

V is TRBV9 and J is TRBJ2-2, with TRBD2 matching 12 bases. The CDR3 length is 16 residues. Germline-derived CDR1 and CDR2 are SGDLS and YYNGEE. The ends lost 3 bases at V and 4 bases at J; junction bases unmatched: 4. In nucleotides, the CDR3 is TGTGCCAGCAGCGGGACTAGCGGGGCCCTCACCGGGGAGCTGTTTTTT. Translating gives CASSGTSGALTGELFF.